Below, one T cell receptor beta chain is given with its context. This sample stems from a study of blood T cell repertoires in COVID-19. CDR3 size: 15 residues. V lost 4 bases and J lost 0; bases outside the gene matches: 4. Germline lookup yields CDR1 SGDLS and CDR2 YYNGEE. Sequencing used immunoSEQ multiplex PCR; TCRdb keeps in-frame clones, though not all of them. The repertoire consists of under 70,000 clones, with just under 90% occurring once and the leading ten covering approximately 4%. The sequencing input was peripheral blood. This sequence joins TRBV9 and TRBJ2-1; TRBD1 matches 7 bases. The receptor was derived from a man aged 50 to 60 with acute or convalescent COVID-19. This CDR3 is CASSQGGSSYNEQFF. As DNA, the CDR3 is TGTGCCAGCAGCCAAGGGGGCAGCTCCTACAATGAGCAGTTCTTC.